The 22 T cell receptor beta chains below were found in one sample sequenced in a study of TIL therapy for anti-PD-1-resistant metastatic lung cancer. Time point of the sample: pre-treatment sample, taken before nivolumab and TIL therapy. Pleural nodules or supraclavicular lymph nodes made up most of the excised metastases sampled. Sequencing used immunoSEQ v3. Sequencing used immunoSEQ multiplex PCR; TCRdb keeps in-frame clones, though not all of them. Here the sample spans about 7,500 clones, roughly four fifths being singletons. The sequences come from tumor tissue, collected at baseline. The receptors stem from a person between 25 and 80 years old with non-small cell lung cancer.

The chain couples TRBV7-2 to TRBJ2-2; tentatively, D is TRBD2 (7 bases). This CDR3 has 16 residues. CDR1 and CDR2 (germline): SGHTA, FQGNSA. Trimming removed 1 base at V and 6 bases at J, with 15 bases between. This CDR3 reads CASSLGIRGGSGELFF. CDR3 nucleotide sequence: TGTGCCAGCAGCTTAGGAATTAGGGGGGGCTCCGGGGAGCTGTTTTTT.

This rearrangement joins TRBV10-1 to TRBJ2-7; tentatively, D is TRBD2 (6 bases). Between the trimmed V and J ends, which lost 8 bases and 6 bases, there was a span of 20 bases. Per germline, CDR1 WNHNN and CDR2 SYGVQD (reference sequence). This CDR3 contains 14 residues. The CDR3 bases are TGCGCCAGCCGTCAAGCGGGCCCCGCCCTCGAGCAGTACTTC. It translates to CASRQAGPALEQYF.

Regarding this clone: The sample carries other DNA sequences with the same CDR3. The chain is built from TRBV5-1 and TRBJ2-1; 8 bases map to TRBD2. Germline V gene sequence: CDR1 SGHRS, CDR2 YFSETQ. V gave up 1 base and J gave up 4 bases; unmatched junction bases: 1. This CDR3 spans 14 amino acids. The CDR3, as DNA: TGCGCCAGCAGCTTGTCGGGGGGGTACAATGAGCAGTTCTTC. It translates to CASSLSGGYNEQFF.

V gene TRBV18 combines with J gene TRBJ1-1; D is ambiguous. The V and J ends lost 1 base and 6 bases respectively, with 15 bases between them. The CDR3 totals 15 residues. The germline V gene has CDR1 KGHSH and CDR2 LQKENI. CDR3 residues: CASSPRVDLDSEAFF. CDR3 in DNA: TGTGCCAGCTCACCACGGGTGGACTTGGACTCTGAAGCTTTCTTT.

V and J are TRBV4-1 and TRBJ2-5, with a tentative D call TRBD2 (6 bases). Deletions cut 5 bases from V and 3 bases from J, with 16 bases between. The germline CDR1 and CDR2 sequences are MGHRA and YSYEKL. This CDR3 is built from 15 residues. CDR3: CASSGGQGFKETQYF. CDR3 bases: TGCGCCAGCAGCGGAGGGCAGGGTTTTAAAGAGACCCAGTACTTC.

CDR3 residues: CASSLVRQGSFHEQYF. CDR3 DNA sequence: TGTGCCAGCAGTTTAGTTCGACAGGGTAGTTTCCACGAGCAGTACTTC. This sequence joins TRBV27 and TRBJ2-7; 7 bases fit TRBD1. Germline lookup yields CDR1 MNHEY and CDR2 SMNVEV (reference sequence). The CDR3 length is 16 residues. With V trimmed by 2 bases and J by 5 bases, 12 bases remained unmatched.

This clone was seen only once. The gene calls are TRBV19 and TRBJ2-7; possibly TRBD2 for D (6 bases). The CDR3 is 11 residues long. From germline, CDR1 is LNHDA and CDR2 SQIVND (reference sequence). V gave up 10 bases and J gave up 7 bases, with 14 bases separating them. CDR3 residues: CATGPRGEQYF. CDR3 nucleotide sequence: TGTGCCACGGGGCCTCGGGGGGAGCAGTACTTC. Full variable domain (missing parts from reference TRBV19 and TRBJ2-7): DGGITQSPKYLFRKEGQNVTLSCEQNLNHDAMYWYRQDPGQGLRLIYYSQIVNDFQKGDIAEGYSVSREKKESFPLTVTSAQKNPTAFYLCATGPRGEQYFGPGTRLTVT.

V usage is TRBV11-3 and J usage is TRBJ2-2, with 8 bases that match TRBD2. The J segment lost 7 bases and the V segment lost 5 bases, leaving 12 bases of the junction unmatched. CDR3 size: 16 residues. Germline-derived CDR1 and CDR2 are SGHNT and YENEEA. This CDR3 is CASSRTSGSPIGELFF. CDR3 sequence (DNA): TGTGCCAGCAGCCGAACTAGCGGCTCTCCGATCGGGGAGCTGTTTTTT.

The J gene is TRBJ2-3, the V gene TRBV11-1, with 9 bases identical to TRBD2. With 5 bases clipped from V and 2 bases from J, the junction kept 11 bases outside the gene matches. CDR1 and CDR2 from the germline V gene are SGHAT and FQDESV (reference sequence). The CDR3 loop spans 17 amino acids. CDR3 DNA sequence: TGTGCCAGCAGCCCCTTGAGCGGGGGGCCTACCACAGATACGCAGTATTTT. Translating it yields CASSPLSGGPTTDTQYF.

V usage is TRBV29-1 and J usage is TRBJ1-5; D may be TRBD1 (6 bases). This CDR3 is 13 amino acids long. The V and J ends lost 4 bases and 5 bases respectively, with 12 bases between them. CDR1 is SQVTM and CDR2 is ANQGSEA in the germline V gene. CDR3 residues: CSVGGRGDQPQHF. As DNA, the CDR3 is TGCAGCGTTGGAGGCAGGGGTGATCAGCCCCAGCATTTT. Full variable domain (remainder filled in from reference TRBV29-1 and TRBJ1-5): SAVISQKPSRDICQRGTSLTIQCQVDSQVTMMFWYRQQPGQSLTLIATANQGSEATYESGFVIDKFPISRPNLTFSTLTVSNMSPEDSSIYLCSVGGRGDQPQHFGDGTRLSIL.

CDR3 bases: TGTGCCATCAGTGTGGAGGCAAATGAGCAGTTCTTC. Residues: CAISVEANEQFF. This chain joins TRBV10-3 and TRBJ2-1; possibly TRBD2 for D (5 bases). Germline V gene data show CDR1 as ENHRY and CDR2 as SYGVKD. Trimming stripped 4 bases from V and 7 bases from J, with 8 bases between. There are 12 residues in the CDR3.

CDR3 protein: CAWKVDRTDTQYF. Here the CDR3 DNA reads TGTGCCTGGAAGGTAGATCGCACAGATACGCAGTATTTT. The V gene is TRBV30, the J gene TRBJ2-3; D is ambiguous. This CDR3 is built from 13 residues. The germline V gene has CDR1 GTSNPN and CDR2 SVGIG (reference sequence). Trimming took off 4 bases at V and 1 base at J, with 9 bases between the two ends.

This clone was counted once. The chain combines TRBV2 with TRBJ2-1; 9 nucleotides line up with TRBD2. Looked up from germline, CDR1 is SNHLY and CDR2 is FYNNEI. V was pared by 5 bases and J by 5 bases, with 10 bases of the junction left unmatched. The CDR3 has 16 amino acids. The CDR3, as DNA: TGTGCCAGCAGTAAAACGGGGCTAGCGGGGCACAATGAGCAGTTCTTC. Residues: CASSKTGLAGHNEQFF.

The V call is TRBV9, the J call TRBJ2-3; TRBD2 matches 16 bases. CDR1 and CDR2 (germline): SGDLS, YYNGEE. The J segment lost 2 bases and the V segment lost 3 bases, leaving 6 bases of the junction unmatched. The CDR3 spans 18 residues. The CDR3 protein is CASSAQGLAGGFTDTQYF. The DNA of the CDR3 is TGTGCCAGCAGCGCCCAGGGACTAGCGGGGGGGTTCACAGATACGCAGTATTTT.

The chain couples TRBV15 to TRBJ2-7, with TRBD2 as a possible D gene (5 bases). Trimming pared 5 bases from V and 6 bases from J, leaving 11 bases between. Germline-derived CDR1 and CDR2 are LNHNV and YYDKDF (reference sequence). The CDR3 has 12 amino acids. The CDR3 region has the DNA TGTGCCACCAGCCCTCGCGGAGGCGAGCAGTACTTC. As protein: CATSPRGGEQYF.

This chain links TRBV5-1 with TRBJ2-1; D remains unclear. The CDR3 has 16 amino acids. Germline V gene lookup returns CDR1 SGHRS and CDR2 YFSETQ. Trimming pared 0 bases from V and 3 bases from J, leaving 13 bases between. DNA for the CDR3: TGCGCCAGCAGCTTGGATTCGGCAGCCTACTACAATGAGCAGTTCTTC. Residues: CASSLDSAAYYNEQFF.

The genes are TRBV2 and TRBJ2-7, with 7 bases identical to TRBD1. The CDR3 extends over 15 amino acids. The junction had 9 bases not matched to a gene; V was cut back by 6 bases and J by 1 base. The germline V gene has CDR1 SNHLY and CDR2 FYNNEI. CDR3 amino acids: CASSPDRVGSYEQYF. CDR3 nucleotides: TGTGCCAGCAGCCCCGACAGGGTGGGGTCCTACGAGCAGTACTTC. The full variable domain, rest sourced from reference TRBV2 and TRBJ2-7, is EPEVTQTPSHQVTQMGQEVILRCVPISNHLYFYWYRQILGQKVEFLVSFYNNEISEKSEIFDDQFSVERPDGSNFTLKIRSTKLEDSAMYFCASSPDRVGSYEQYFGPGTRLTVT.

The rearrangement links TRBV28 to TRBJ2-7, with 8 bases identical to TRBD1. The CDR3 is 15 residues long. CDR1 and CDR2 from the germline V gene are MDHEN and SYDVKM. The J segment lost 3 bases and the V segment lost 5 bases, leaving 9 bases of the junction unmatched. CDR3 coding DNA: TGTGCCAGCAGTCTTCCGGGACAGGCCCGCTACGAGCAGTACTTC. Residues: CASSLPGQARYEQYF.

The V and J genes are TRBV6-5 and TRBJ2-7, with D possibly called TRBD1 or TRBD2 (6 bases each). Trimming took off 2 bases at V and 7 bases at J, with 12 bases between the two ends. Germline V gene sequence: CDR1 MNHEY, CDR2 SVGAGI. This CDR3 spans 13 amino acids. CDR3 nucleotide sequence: TGTGCCAGCAGTTACGGGGGGCCGAGGGAGCAGTACTTC. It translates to CASSYGGPREQYF.

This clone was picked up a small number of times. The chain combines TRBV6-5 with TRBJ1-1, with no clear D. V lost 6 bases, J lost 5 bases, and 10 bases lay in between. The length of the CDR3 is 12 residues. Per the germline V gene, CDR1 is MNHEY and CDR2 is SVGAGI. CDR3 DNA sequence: TGTGCCAGCAGAACCGGAGGAACTGAAGCTTTCTTT. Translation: CASRTGGTEAFF.

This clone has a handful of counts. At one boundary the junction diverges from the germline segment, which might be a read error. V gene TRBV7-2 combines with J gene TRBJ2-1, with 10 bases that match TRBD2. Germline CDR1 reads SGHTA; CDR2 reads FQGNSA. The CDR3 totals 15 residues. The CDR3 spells CASSLAGAYYNEQFF. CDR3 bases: TGTGCCAGCAGCCTAGCGGGGGCCTACTACAATGAGCAGTTCTTC. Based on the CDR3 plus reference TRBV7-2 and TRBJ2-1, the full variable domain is GAGVSQSPSNKVTEKGKDVELRCDPISGHTALYWYRQSLGQGLEFLIYFQGNSAPDKSGLPSDRFSAERTGGSVSTLTIQRTQQEDSAVYLCASSLAGAYYNEQFFGPGTRLTVL.

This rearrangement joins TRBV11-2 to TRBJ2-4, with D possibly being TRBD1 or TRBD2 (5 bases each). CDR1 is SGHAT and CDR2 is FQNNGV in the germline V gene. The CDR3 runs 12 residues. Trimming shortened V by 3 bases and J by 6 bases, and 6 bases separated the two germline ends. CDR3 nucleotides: TGTGCCAGCAGCTTGGGACGAAACATTCAGTACTTC. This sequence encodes CASSLGRNIQYF.